The 23 T cell receptor beta chains given below trace back to one sample, sequenced in a study of cytomegalovirus exposure and HLA in healthy donors. In the PCR, 60 Vbeta and 13 Jbeta primers were used. Produced via immunoSEQ multiplex PCR; TCRdb's table is partial and in-frame only. In the table there are 30,000 to 45,000 clones, 70% to 90% of which are singletons. The sample consisted of PBMCs. The receptors originated from a woman in her 40s in good health and CMV-seropositive.

The V call is TRBV30, the J call TRBJ2-3; 7 nucleotides match TRBD2. V lost 2 bases, J lost 2 bases, and 25 bases stayed unmatched. Germline CDR1 reads GTSNPN; CDR2 reads SVGIG (reference sequence). The CDR3 loop spans 21 amino acids. The CDR3 reads CAWSRFLEELAARTYTDTQYF. In DNA, the CDR3 is TGTGCCTGGAGTCGCTTTTTGGAAGAGCTAGCGGCGAGGACGTACACAGATACGCAGTATTTT.

J is TRBJ2-7 and V is TRBV5-6, with TRBD1 matching 7 bases. After removal of 4 bases from V and 3 bases from J, the junction contained 10 bases not matched to a gene. The CDR3 has 15 residues. The germline gives CDR1 SGHDT, CDR2 YYEEEE. CDR3 amino acids: CASSEMSGQYYEQYF. CDR3 coding DNA: TGTGCCAGCAGCGAGATGTCGGGACAGTACTACGAGCAGTACTTC.

The chain has TRBV4-1 and TRBJ2-7; 11 nucleotides match TRBD2. After removal of 0 bases from V and 6 bases from J, the junction contained 13 bases not matched to a gene. The CDR3 runs to 18 residues. The V gene's germline CDR1 is MGHRA and CDR2 YSYEKL. The CDR3 here is CASSQDLGSGGAYTEQYF. In DNA form, the CDR3 reads TGCGCCAGCAGCCAAGATTTGGGTAGCGGGGGGGCTTACACCGAGCAGTACTTC.

V gene TRBV5-4 combines with J gene TRBJ2-1, with 11 nucleotides matching TRBD2. From germline, CDR1 is SGHNT and CDR2 YYREEE (reference sequence). The ends lost 0 bases at V and 5 bases at J; junction bases unmatched: 4. The CDR3 has 16 residues. CDR3 sequence (DNA): TGTGCCAGCAGCTTGGACGGGACTAGCGGAAACAATGAGCAGTTCTTC. It codes for CASSLDGTSGNNEQFF.

The chain links TRBV4-3 to TRBJ1-2; no clear D. V lost 0 bases, J lost 8 bases, and 13 bases lay in between. This CDR3 is built from 14 residues. Germline V gives CDR1 LGHNA, CDR2 YSLEER. CDR3 residues: CASSQDPRVGGYTF. The CDR3 DNA sequence: TGCGCCAGCAGCCAAGATCCGAGGGTCGGAGGCTACACCTTC.

The chain is built from TRBV6-6 and TRBJ1-2, with 7 bases that match TRBD1. This CDR3 comprises 14 residues. Germline trimming cut 8 bases from V and 8 bases from J; bases unmatched to any gene: 14. The germline CDR1 and CDR2 sequences are MNHNY and SVGAGI (reference sequence). This chain's CDR3 is CASDNRDSLRGYTF. As DNA, the CDR3 is TGTGCCAGCGACAATCGGGACAGCTTGAGGGGCTACACCTTC.

The chain uses TRBV15 and TRBJ1-3; D may be TRBD1 (6 bases). Germline CDR1 reads LNHNV; CDR2 reads YYDKDF (reference sequence). This CDR3 has 15 amino acids. V lost 0 bases and J 4 bases, leaving 10 bases between the germline ends. The DNA for the CDR3 is TGTGCCACCAGCAGAGATTTGGGGGCCGGAAACACCATATATTTT. This sequence encodes CATSRDLGAGNTIYF.

V and J are TRBV10-3 and TRBJ2-1, with 13 nucleotides matching TRBD2. This CDR3 comprises 17 residues. Germline values: CDR1 ENHRY, CDR2 SYGVKD. With V trimmed by 6 bases and J by 0 bases, 5 bases remained unmatched. CDR3 DNA sequence: TGTGCCATCAGGACTAGCGGGGGGTCCGGCTCCTACAATGAGCAGTTCTTC. Translating it yields CAIRTSGGSGSYNEQFF.

The rearrangement links TRBV27 to TRBJ2-3; 7 nucleotides match TRBD2. This CDR3 is built from 15 residues. Per the germline V gene, CDR1 is MNHEY and CDR2 is SMNVEV (reference sequence). Unmatched junction bases numbered 9, after V lost 2 bases and J lost 7 bases. CDR3 DNA sequence: TGTGCCAGCAGTTTAGGGGGACTACCCGGGAATACGCAGTATTTT. It is translated as CASSLGGLPGNTQYF.

The chain couples TRBV6-1 to TRBJ2-7; 11 bases match TRBD2. The J segment lost 3 bases and the V segment lost 3 bases, leaving 7 bases of the junction unmatched. This CDR3 has 16 residues. Germline-derived CDR1 and CDR2 are MNHNS and SASEGT. The CDR3 region is CASSDGLAGGLYEQYF. CDR3 nucleotides: TGTGCCAGCAGTGACGGTCTAGCGGGGGGACTCTACGAGCAGTACTTC.

The CDR3 sequence: CASSMLRNEKLFF. CDR3 DNA: TGTGCCAGCAGCATGCTCAGGAATGAAAAACTGTTTTTT. The gene calls are TRBV5-6 and TRBJ1-4; D unclear. The V end was cut by 4 bases, the J end by 5 bases, with 9 bases between. Germline V CDR1 and CDR2: SGHDT, YYEEEE. The CDR3 sequence is 13 residues long.

This rearrangement joins TRBV5-1 to TRBJ1-3, with a tentative D call TRBD1 (5 bases). Trimming removed 6 bases from V and 0 bases from J, with 7 bases in between. There are 13 residues in the CDR3. Germline lookup yields CDR1 SGHRS and CDR2 YFSETQ. The CDR3 DNA is TGCGCCAGCACAGGGTCCTCTGGAAACACCATATATTTT. Protein product: CASTGSSGNTIYF.

A word on this clone: Compared with germline, one end of the junction differs, possibly owing to a read error. The CDR3: CASSWGGQGAEAFF. The DNA for the CDR3 is TGTGCCAGCAGTTGGGGGGGACAGGGGGCTGAGGCTTTCTTT. The rearrangement links TRBV27 to TRBJ1-1, with 12 bases matching TRBD1. The CDR3 has 14 amino acids. In germline, CDR1 is MNHEY, CDR2 SMNVEV (reference sequence).

V gene TRBV4-1 combines with J gene TRBJ1-5; D remains ambiguous. CDR3 length: 17 residues. Germline CDR1 MGHRA, CDR2 YSYEKL. Trimming left V 0 bases short and J 6 bases short, with 18 bases between. CDR3 protein: CASSQDHEMNLGQPQHF. The CDR3 DNA is TGCGCCAGCAGCCAAGATCACGAGATGAATCTTGGTCAGCCCCAGCATTTT.

The chain links TRBV11-2 to TRBJ2-2; TRBD2 agrees at 9 bases. V shed 1 base, J shed 5 bases, and the junction held 5 bases outside the gene matches. Germline V gives CDR1 SGHAT, CDR2 FQNNGV. The CDR3 has 16 residues. The CDR3, as DNA: TGTGCCAGCAGCTTAGGGGGGACTAGCAGGACCGGGGAGCTGTTTTTT. This gives the protein CASSLGGTSRTGELFF.

The chain is built from TRBV2 and TRBJ2-7; possibly TRBD1 for D (5 bases). Germline V gene lookup returns CDR1 SNHLY and CDR2 FYNNEI. The V gene lost 4 bases and the J gene lost 2 bases, with 9 bases spanning the gap. This CDR3 region has 13 residues. The CDR3 nucleotides read TGTGCCAGCAGTGGCGGCAGGGCCTACGAGCAGTACTTC. It encodes CASSGGRAYEQYF.

The rearrangement links TRBV7-8 to TRBJ2-2; 7 bases agree with TRBD1. The ends lost 0 bases at V and 4 bases at J; junction bases unmatched: 5. This CDR3 has 16 residues. From germline, CDR1 is SGHVS and CDR2 FQNEAQ. The CDR3 sequence is CASSLAGTASTGELFF. CDR3 DNA: TGTGCCAGCAGCTTAGCCGGGACAGCGAGCACCGGGGAGCTGTTTTTT.

V and J are TRBV6-5 and TRBJ1-1; maybe TRBD1 (5 bases). The CDR3 spans 11 residues. V dropped 11 bases and J dropped 4 bases, with 11 bases sitting between them. CDR1 and CDR2 (germline): MNHEY, SVGAGI. This CDR3 reads CACTGGTEAFF. The CDR3 coding sequence is TGTGCCTGTACGGGGGGCACTGAAGCTTTCTTT.

The chain recombines TRBV18 with TRBJ2-1; 9 nucleotides agree with TRBD1. Trimming took 4 bases from V and 4 from J; bases not matched to a gene: 2. This CDR3 spans 14 amino acids. CDR1 and CDR2 from the germline V gene are KGHSH and LQKENI. CDR3 in amino acids: CASSRDRVYNEQFF. The CDR3, as DNA: TGTGCCAGCTCACGGGACAGGGTTTACAATGAGCAGTTCTTC.

The J gene is TRBJ2-1, the V gene TRBV7-2; possibly TRBD1 for D (6 bases). There are 14 residues in the CDR3. Looked up from germline, CDR1 is SGHTA and CDR2 is FQGNSA. V shed 5 bases and J shed 1 base, with 9 bases lying between them. The CDR3 DNA reads TGTGCCAGCAGCACTGGACAGTCCTACAATGAGCAGTTCTTC. Translation gives CASSTGQSYNEQFF.

The J gene is TRBJ2-5, the V gene TRBV28; tentatively, D is TRBD1 (5 bases). V lost 5 bases, J lost 4 bases, and 14 bases lay in between. Germline V gene data show CDR1 as MDHEN and CDR2 as SYDVKM. The CDR3 has 14 residues. As DNA, the CDR3 is TGTGCCAGCAGTGATTGGCCAGGGCTAGAGACCCAGTACTTC. It is translated as CASSDWPGLETQYF.

The CDR3 sequence: CASRTTGTDTQYF. The CDR3, as DNA: TGTGCCAGCAGAACGACAGGGACAGATACGCAGTATTTT. This chain joins TRBV5-4 and TRBJ2-3, with 7 bases aligning to TRBD1. Germline V lookup: CDR1 SGHNT, CDR2 YYREEE (reference sequence). V was pared by 5 bases and J by 3 bases, with 3 bases of the junction left unmatched. This CDR3 is 13 amino acids long.

The V gene is TRBV7-9, the J gene TRBJ2-7, with 8 nucleotides matching TRBD2. Germline V gene lookup returns CDR1 SEHNR and CDR2 FQNEAQ (reference sequence). The CDR3 sequence is 15 residues long. With 2 bases clipped from V and 7 bases from J, the junction kept 10 bases outside the gene matches. The chain's CDR3 is CASSLRGLGVREQYF. As DNA, the CDR3 is TGTGCCAGCAGCTTACGGGGACTAGGTGTAAGGGAGCAGTACTTC.